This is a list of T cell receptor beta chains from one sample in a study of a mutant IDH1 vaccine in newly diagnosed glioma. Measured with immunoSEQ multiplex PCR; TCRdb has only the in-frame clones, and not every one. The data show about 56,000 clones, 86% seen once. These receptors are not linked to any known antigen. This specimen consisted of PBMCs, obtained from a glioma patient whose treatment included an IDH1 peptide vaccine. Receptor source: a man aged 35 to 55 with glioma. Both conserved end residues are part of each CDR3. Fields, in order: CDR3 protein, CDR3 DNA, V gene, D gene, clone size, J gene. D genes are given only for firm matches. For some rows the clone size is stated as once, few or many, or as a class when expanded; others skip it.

CASSLALAGTNNEQFF	TGCGCCAGCAGCTTGGCTCTAGCGGGTACCAACAATGAGCAGTTCTTC	TRBV5-1	TRBD2	-	TRBJ2-1
CASSLGRGSNQPQHF	TGTGCCAGCAGCTTAGGCAGAGGCAGCAATCAGCCCCAGCATTTT	TRBV13	-	-	TRBJ1-5
CASSVASGTQHEQYF	TGTGCCAGCAGCGTAGCCAGCGGGACCCAACACGAGCAGTACTTC	TRBV9	TRBD2	-	TRBJ2-7
CASSSSTGGYNEQFF	TGTGCCAGCAGTTCGTCAACGGGAGGGTACAATGAGCAGTTCTTC	TRBV27	TRBD2	-	TRBJ2-1
CASRGGPPYEQYF	TGCGCCAGCAGGGGCGGACCTCCCTACGAGCAGTACTTC	TRBV10-1	-	-	TRBJ2-7
CASSSPGQGFYEQYF	TGTGCCAGCAGCTCGCCGGGACAGGGGTTCTACGAGCAGTACTTC	TRBV7-2	TRBD1	-	TRBJ2-7
CASSQDHGGDVDTQYF	TGCGCCAGCAGCCAAGATCACGGGGGAGACGTTGATACGCAGTATTTT	TRBV4-3	-	-	TRBJ2-3
CASSYVGALTGELFF	TGTGCCAGCAGTTATGTGGGAGCCCTCACCGGGGAGCTGTTTTTT	TRBV6-5	-	-	TRBJ2-2
CATSRVYLDTHGSDTQYF	TGTGCCACCAGCAGAGTGTATCTGGACACCCACGGGTCAGATACGCAGTATTTT	TRBV15	-	-	TRBJ2-3
CASRSLGGQGLDGYTF	TGTGCCAGCAGATCCTTAGGGGGGCAGGGATTGGATGGCTACACCTTC	TRBV27	-	-	TRBJ1-2
CASSESGGRYEQYF	TGTGCCAGCAGTGAATCCGGGGGAAGGTACGAGCAGTACTTC	TRBV6-1	-	-	TRBJ2-7
CASSEGSPYNEQFF	TGTGCCAGCAGTGAAGGTTCTCCCTACAATGAGCAGTTCTTC	TRBV6-5	-	once	TRBJ2-1
CASSPFGYYEQYF	TGTGCCAGCAGTCCCTTCGGCTATTACGAGCAGTACTTC	TRBV2	-	-	TRBJ2-7
CASGWRGGTQYF	TGTGCTAGTGGTTGGAGGGGGGGCACGCAGTATTTT	TRBV12-5	-	-	TRBJ2-3
CASSRGQGDTQYF	TGCGCCAGCAGCCGGGGACAGGGAGATACGCAGTATTTT	TRBV5-1	TRBD1	-	TRBJ2-3
CASSVGDRGSGGYTF	TGTGCCAGCAGTGTAGGGGACAGGGGAAGCGGTGGCTACACCTTC	TRBV25-1	TRBD1	-	TRBJ1-2
CASSPVRLTTDTQYF	TGTGCCAGCAGCCCTGTGAGGCTCACCACAGATACGCAGTATTTT	TRBV9	-	-	TRBJ2-3
CATSRSTGATEAFF	TGTGCCACCAGCAGATCAACAGGGGCCACTGAAGCTTTCTTT	TRBV15	TRBD1	-	TRBJ1-1